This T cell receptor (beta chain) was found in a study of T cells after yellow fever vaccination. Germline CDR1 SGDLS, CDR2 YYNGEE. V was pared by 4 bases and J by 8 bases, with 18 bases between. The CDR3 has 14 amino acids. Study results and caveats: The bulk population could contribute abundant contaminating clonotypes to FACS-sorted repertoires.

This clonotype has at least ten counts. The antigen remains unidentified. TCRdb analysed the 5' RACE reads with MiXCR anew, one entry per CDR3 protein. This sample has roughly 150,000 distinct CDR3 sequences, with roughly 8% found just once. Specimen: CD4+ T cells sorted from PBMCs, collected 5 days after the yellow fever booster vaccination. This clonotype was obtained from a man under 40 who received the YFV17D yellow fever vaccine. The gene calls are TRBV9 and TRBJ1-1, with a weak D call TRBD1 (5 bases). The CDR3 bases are TGTGCCAGCAGCCCCAGCACAGGAATTGAAGAAGCTTTCTTT. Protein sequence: CASSPSTGIEEAFF. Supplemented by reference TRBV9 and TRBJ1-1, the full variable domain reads DSGVTQTPKHLITATGQRVTLRCSPRSGDLSVYWYQQSLDQGLQFLIQYYNGEERAKGNILERFSAQQFPDLHSELNLSSLELGDSALYFCASSPSTGIEEAFFGQGTRLTVV.